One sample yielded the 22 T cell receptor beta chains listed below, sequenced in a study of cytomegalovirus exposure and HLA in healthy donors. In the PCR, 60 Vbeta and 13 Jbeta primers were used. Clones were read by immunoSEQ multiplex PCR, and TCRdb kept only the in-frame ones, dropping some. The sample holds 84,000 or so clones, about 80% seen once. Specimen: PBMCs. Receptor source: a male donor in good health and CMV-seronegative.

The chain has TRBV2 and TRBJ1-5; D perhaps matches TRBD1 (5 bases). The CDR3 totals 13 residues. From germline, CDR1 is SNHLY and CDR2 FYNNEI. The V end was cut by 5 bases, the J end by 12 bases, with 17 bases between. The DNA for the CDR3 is TGTGCCAGCAGTCCGGGACTCGGATGGGACCAGCATTTT. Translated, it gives CASSPGLGWDQHF.

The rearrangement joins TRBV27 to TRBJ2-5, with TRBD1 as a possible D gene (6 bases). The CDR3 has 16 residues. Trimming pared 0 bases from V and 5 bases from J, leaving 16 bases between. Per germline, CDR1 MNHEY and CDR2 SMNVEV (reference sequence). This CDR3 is CASSLSAPPRGETQYF. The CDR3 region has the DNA TGTGCCAGCAGTTTATCAGCCCCACCTAGGGGGGAGACCCAGTACTTC.

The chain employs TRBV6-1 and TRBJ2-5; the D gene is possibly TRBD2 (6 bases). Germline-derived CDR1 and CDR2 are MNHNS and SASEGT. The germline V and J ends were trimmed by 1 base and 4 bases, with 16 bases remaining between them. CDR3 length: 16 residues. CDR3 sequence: CASSEGRARIGETQYF. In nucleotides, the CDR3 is TGTGCCAGCAGTGAAGGGAGGGCAAGAATCGGAGAGACCCAGTACTTC.

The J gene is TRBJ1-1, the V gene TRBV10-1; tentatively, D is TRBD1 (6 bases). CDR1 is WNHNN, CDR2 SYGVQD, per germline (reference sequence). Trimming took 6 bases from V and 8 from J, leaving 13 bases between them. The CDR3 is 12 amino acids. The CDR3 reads CASSRVGGEAFF. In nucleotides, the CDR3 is TGCGCCAGCAGCCGGGTTGGGGGCGAAGCTTTCTTT.

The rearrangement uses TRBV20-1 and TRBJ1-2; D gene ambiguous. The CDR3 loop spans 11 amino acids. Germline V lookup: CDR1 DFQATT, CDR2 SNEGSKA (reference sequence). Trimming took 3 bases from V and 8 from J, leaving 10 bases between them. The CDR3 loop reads CSASLREGYTF. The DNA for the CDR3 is TGCAGTGCTAGTCTACGGGAGGGCTACACCTTC.

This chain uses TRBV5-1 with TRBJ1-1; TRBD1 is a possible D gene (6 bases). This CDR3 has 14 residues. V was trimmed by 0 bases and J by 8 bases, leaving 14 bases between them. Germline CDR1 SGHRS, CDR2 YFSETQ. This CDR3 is CASSLVAGVSEAFF. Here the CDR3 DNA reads TGCGCCAGCAGCTTGGTGGCAGGGGTATCGGAAGCTTTCTTT.

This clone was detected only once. The CDR3 DNA follows: TGTGCCAGCAGGGCAATGGGCAATCAGCCCCAGCATTTT. This codes for CASRAMGNQPQHF. The rearrangement uses TRBV6-1 and TRBJ1-5; D not resolved. The CDR3 extends over 13 amino acids. Germline V gives CDR1 MNHNS, CDR2 SASEGT. The germline V and J ends were trimmed by 6 bases and 2 bases, with 8 bases remaining between them.

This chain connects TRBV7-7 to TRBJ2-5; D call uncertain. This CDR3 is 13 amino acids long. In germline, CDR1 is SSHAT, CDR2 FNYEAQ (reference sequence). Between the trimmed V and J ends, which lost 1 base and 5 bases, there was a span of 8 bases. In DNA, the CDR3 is TGTGCCAGCAGCTTAGACAGTCTGGAGACCCAGTACTTC. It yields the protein CASSLDSLETQYF. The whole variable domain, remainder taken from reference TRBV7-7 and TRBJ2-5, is GAGVSQSPRYKVTKRGQDVTLRCDPISSHATLYWYQQALGQGPEFLTYFNYEAQPDKSGLPSDRFSAERPEGSISTLTIQRTEQRDSAMYRCASSLDSLETQYFGPGTRLLVL.

CDR3 nucleotides: TGTGCCAGCAGCTTATCAATCCTTCCTTGGCGGGGGGACTCCTACGAGCAGTACTTC. Residues: CASSLSILPWRGDSYEQYF. The chain joins TRBV7-6 to TRBJ2-7, with TRBD2 matching over 8 bases. V trimming: 2 bases; J trimming: 0 bases; junction bases outside the gene matches: 15. Looked up from germline, CDR1 is SGHVS and CDR2 is FNYEAQ. This CDR3 spans 19 amino acids.

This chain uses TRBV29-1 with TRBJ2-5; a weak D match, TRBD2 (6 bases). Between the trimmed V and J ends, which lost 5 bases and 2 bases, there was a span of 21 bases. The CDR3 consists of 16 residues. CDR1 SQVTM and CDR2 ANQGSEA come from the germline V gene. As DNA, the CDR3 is TGCAGCGTTTATTCGGGAGCGCTAATAATACAAGAGACCCAGTACTTC. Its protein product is CSVYSGALIIQETQYF.

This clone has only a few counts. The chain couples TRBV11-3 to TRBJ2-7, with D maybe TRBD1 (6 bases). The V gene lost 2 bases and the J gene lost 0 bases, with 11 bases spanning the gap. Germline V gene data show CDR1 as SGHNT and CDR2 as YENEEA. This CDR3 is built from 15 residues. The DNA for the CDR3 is TGTGCCAGCAGCTTAATGGGGGCACCCTCCTACGAGCAGTACTTC. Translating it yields CASSLMGAPSYEQYF.

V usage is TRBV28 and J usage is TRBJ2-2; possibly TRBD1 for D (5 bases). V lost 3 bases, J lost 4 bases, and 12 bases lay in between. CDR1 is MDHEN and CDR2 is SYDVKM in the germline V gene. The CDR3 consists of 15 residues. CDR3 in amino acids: CASSFRGRFTGELFF. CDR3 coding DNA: TGTGCCAGCAGTTTTAGGGGCCGCTTCACCGGGGAGCTGTTTTTT.

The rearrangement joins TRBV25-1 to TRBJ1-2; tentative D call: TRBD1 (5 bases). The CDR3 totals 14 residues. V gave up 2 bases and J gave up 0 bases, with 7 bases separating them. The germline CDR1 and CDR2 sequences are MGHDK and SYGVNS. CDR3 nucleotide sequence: TGTGCCAGCAGTGAAGGAGGGGCTAACTATGGCTACACCTTC. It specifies CASSEGGANYGYTF.

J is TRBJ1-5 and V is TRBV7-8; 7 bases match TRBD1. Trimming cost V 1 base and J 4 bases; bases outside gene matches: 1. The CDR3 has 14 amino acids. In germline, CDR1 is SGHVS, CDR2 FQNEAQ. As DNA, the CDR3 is TGTGCCAGCAGCTTAGGGGACAGAAATCAGCCCCAGCATTTT. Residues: CASSLGDRNQPQHF.

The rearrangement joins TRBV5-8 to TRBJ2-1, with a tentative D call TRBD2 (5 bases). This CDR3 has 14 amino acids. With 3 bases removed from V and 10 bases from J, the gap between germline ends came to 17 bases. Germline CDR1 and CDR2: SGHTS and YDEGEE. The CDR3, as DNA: TGTGCCAGCAGCTCTGGAGGTTTAGTCGGGGAGCAGTTCTTC. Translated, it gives CASSSGGLVGEQFF. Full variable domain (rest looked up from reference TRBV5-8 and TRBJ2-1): EAGVTQSPTHLIKTRGQQATLRCSPISGHTSVYWYQQALGLGLQFLLWYDEGEERNRGNFPPRFSGRQFPNYSSELNVNALELEDSALYLCASSSGGLVGEQFFGPGTRLTVL.

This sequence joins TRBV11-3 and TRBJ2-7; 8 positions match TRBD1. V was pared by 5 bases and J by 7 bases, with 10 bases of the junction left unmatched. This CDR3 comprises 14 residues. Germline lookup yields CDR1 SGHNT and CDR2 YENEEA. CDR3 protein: CASSLTQGDAEQYF. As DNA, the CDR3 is TGTGCCAGCAGCCTAACACAGGGGGACGCTGAGCAGTACTTC.

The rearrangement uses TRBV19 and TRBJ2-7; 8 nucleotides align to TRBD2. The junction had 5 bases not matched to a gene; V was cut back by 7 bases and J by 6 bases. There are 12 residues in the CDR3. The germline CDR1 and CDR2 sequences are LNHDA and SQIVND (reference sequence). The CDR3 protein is CASTGTRGEQYF. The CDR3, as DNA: TGTGCCAGTACCGGGACTAGAGGCGAGCAGTACTTC.

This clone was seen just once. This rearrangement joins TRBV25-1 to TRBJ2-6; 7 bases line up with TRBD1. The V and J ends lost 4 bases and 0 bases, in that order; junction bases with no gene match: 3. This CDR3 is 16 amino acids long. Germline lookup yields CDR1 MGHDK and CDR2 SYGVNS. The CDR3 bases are TGTGCCAGCAGTGTGGGGGACAGCTCTGGGGCCAACGTCCTGACTTTC. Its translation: CASSVGDSSGANVLTF. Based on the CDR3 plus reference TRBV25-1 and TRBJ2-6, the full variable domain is EADIYQTPRYLVIGTGKKITLECSQTMGHDKMYWYQQDPGMELHLIHYSYGVNSTEKGDLSSESTVSRIRTEHFPLTLESARPSHTSQYLCASSVGDSSGANVLTFGAGSRLTVL.

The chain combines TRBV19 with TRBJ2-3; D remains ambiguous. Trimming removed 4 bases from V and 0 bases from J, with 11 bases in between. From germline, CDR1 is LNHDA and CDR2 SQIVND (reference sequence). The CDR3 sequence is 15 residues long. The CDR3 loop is CASSTRRRSTDTQYF. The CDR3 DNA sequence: TGTGCCAGTAGTACGAGGAGAAGAAGCACAGATACGCAGTATTTT.

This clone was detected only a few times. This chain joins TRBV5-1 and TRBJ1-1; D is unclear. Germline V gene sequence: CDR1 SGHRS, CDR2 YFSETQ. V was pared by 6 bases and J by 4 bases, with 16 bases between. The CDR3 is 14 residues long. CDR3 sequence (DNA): TGCGCCAGCATGGGCGTGGGAGGCGCCACTGAAGCTTTCTTT. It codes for CASMGVGGATEAFF.

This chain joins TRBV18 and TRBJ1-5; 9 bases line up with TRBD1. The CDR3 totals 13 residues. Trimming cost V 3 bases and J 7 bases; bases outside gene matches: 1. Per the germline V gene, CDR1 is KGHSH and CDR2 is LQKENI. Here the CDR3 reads CASSPDRGQPQHF. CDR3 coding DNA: TGTGCCAGCTCACCCGACAGGGGGCAGCCCCAGCATTTT.

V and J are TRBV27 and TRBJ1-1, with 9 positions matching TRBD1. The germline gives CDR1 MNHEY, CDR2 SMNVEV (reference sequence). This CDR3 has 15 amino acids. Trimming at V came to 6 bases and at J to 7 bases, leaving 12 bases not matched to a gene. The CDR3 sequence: CASRPDRGGFHEAFF. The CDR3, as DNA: TGTGCCAGCAGACCCGACAGGGGGGGGTTTCATGAAGCTTTCTTT.